The source of this T cell receptor (beta chain) is a study of blood T cell repertoires in COVID-19. TCRdb keeps only in-frame clones here, not all; method: immunoSEQ multiplex PCR. This table holds under 200,000 clones, about 86% found once. The CDR3 has 15 amino acids. The germline gives CDR1 SNHLY, CDR2 FYNNEI. V lost 5 bases to trimming and J lost 3 bases; unmatched junction nucleotides: 6. The chain is built from TRBV2 and TRBJ1-3, with TRBD1 matching over 8 bases. Sequencing used peripheral blood. The sequence derives from a woman aged 80 or over in a cohort sampled during active or convalescent COVID-19. CDR3 nucleotide sequence: TGTGCCAGCAGTCCCCAGGGGGCTCTTGGAAACACCATATATTTT. Encoded protein: CASSPQGALGNTIYF.